Reported below is one TCR beta chain. Antigen unknown. This table comes from immunoSEQ multiplex PCR, and its TCRdb copy is limited to in-frame clones, with some not included. Counted here are more than 150,000 clones, more than 75% occurring once; the ten biggest clones make up roughly 7%. The sample originates from a study of cytomegalovirus exposure and HLA in healthy donors. Study background: A later analysis reported the same platform for the roughly 110 validation repertoires and the 500 to 750 first-cohort repertoires.

There are 15 residues in the CDR3. Germline V CDR1 and CDR2: MNHEY, SMNVEV (reference sequence). Between the trimmed V and J ends, which lost 6 bases and 3 bases, there was a span of 17 bases. Whole-study results and caveats: Among TCR beta chains, those listed as cytomegalovirus-associated numbered around 180.

This receptor was taken from a man aged 18 to 29 in good health and CMV-seropositive. This chain uses TRBV27 with TRBJ2-5; D unresolved. Input material: PBMCs. This CDR3 reads CASSPWRLTEETQYF. CDR3 DNA sequence: TGTGCCAGCAGCCCTTGGCGGTTAACCGAAGAGACCCAGTACTTC.